This is a list of T cell receptor beta chains from one sample in a study of cytomegalovirus exposure and HLA in healthy donors. TCRdb's copy holds only in-frame clones and misses some; the assay was immunoSEQ multiplex PCR. The sample includes tens of thousands of clones. Specimen: PBMCs. The receptors originated from a man aged 45-65 years in good health and CMV-seropositive. Both conserved end residues are part of each CDR3. A D gene is named only where the DNA matches it firmly.

TRBD2	16	TRBV12-5	TRBJ2-2	TGTGCTAGTGGTTTTTGGACTAGCGGGAGGACCGGGGAGCTGTTTTTT	CASGFWTSGRTGELFF
TRBD2	15	TRBV18	TRBJ2-3	TGTGCCAGCTCAACTAGCGGGGGGTCCGCAGATACGCAGTATTTT	CASSTSGGSADTQYF
NA	16	TRBV11-2	TRBJ1-2	TGTGCCAGCAGCTTAGCCGGGAGGAGGGGCAGCTATGGCTACACCTTC	CASSLAGRRGSYGYTF
TRBD2	16	TRBV6-5	TRBJ2-2	TGTGCCAGCAGTTACAGCCTAGCGGTGAACACCGGGGAGCTGTTTTTT	CASSYSLAVNTGELFF
TRBD1	14	TRBV9	TRBJ2-1	TGTGCCAGCAGCCCGAGACAGGGGGCAAGTGAGCAGTTCTTC	CASSPRQGASEQFF
TRBD1	20	TRBV30	TRBJ2-6	TGTGCCTGGCACGAACATACCCTTACAGGGGTCCCCTCTGGGGCCAACGTCCTGACTTTC	CAWHEHTLTGVPSGANVLTF
NA	13	TRBV2	TRBJ1-2	TGTGCCAGCAGTGAACGGAGGATGAATGGCTACACCTTC	CASSERRMNGYTF
TRBD1	15	TRBV7-8	TRBJ1-1	TGTGCCAGCAGCCGTATAGGGACAGCCACCCTTGAAGCTTTCTTT	CASSRIGTATLEAFF
NA	13	TRBV19	TRBJ2-1	TGTGCCAGTAGGGGACCCCGGAGGGATGAGCAGTTCTTC	CASRGPRRDEQFF
TRBD1	14	TRBV5-4	TRBJ1-2	TGTGCCAGCAGCTCCGCAGGGGGCTCCTATGGCTACACCTTC	CASSSAGGSYGYTF
NA	13	TRBV21-1	TRBJ1-1	TGTGCCAGCAGCAAAGCTCTCGGGGGGGCCGCTTTCTTT	CASSKALGGAAFF
NA	14	TRBV5-6	TRBJ1-5	TGTGCCAGCAGCGTCGGCGGGGGCGCAGGGCCCCAGCATTTT	CASSVGGGAGPQHF
TRBD1	16	TRBV4-3	TRBJ2-3	TGCGCCAGCAGCCACCGAGGGGGCAAAAGCACAGATACGCAGTATTTT	CASSHRGGKSTDTQYF
TRBD1	12	TRBV29-1	TRBJ1-1	TGCAGCGTTGAAGCCAGGGGGCTTGAAGCTTTCTTT	CSVEARGLEAFF
NA	13	TRBV19	TRBJ1-4	TGTGCCAGTAGTATCCAGGCTAATGAAAAACTGTTTTTT	CASSIQANEKLFF
NA	15	TRBV19	TRBJ1-3	TGTGCCAGTAGTATAGGACTGAACTCTGGAAACACCATATATTTT	CASSIGLNSGNTIYF
NA	11	TRBV30	TRBJ1-1	TGTGCCTGGAGTGTAGAGGCTGAAGCTTTCTTT	CAWSVEAEAFF
NA	15	TRBV6-5	TRBJ1-2	TGTGCCAGCAGTTACTCCCCGGAGGGCCAAAGCGGCTACACCTTC	CASSYSPEGQSGYTF
NA	13	TRBV30	TRBJ1-3	TGTGCCTGGAGTGTCCGGGGGGGAAACACCATATATTTT	CAWSVRGGNTIYF
TRBD1	15	TRBV4-1	TRBJ2-7	TGCGCCAGCAGCCCTATCGAGAGGGACAGCTACGAGCAGTACTTC	CASSPIERDSYEQYF
NA	11	TRBV9	TRBJ2-1	TGTGCCAGCAGCGACCTGAGTGGGCAGTTCTTC	CASSDLSGQFF
NA	13	TRBV30	TRBJ2-5	TGTGCCTGGAGTGTATTGGGGCTCGAGACCCAGTACTTC	CAWSVLGLETQYF
TRBD2	15	TRBV10-2	TRBJ2-3	TGCGCCAGCAGTGTAGCGCCGACCACGGGGGGTACGCAGTATTTT	CASSVAPTTGGTQYF
NA	16	TRBV10-1	TRBJ1-1	TGCGCCAGCAGTGAGTCAGGAACAGGGTCGGACACTGAAGCTTTCTTT	CASSESGTGSDTEAFF
NA	15	TRBV7-3	TRBJ1-2	TGTGCCAGCACCAGAGGAGACAGAGCTAACTATGGCTACACCTTC	CASTRGDRANYGYTF
NA	14	TRBV5-1	TRBJ2-2	TGCGCCAGCGAACAGGGAGCGAACACCGGGGAGCTGTTTTTT	CASEQGANTGELFF
NA	14	TRBV2	TRBJ1-1	TGTGCCAGCGTGCGGGACTCAGGGTCCAGTGAAGCTTTCTTT	CASVRDSGSSEAFF
NA	15	TRBV7-3	TRBJ2-1	TGTGCCAGCAGCTTAGCGGGGACAGTCTACAATGAGCAGTTCTTC	CASSLAGTVYNEQFF
NA	14	TRBV6-6	TRBJ1-2	TGTGCCAGCAGTCTACGGGGAGGGGCCTATGGCTACACCTTC	CASSLRGGAYGYTF
NA	15	TRBV4-3	TRBJ1-1	TGCGCCAGCAGCCAAGGCTTAGTAATGAACACTGAAGCTTTCTTT	CASSQGLVMNTEAFF
NA	13	TRBV27	TRBJ1-2	TGTGCCAGTCGGTTTAAGGGGATCTATGGCTACACCTTC	CASRFKGIYGYTF
TRBD1	15	TRBV19	TRBJ2-1	TGTGCCAGTAGTATCGGACAGGGGGGGATCAATGAGCAGTTCTTC	CASSIGQGGINEQFF
NA	11	TRBV11-2	TRBJ1-1	TGTGCCAGCAGCCCCAGGGGTGAAGCTTTCTTT	CASSPRGEAFF
NA	10	TRBV29-1	TRBJ1-1	TGCAGCGTTGACAGCACTGAAGCTTTCTTT	CSVDSTEAFF
TRBD2	16	TRBV5-1	TRBJ2-5	TGCGCCAGCAGCCCAGGGACACTAGCGGACCAAGAGACCCAGTACTTC	CASSPGTLADQETQYF
NA	13	TRBV9	TRBJ1-2	TGTGCCAGCAGCGTAGACCCGGGACATTTTGCCTCCTTC	CASSVDPGHFASF
NA	14	TRBV25-1	TRBJ1-5	TGTGCCAGCAGTGGCACTAGCGGCAATCAGCCCCAGCATTTT	CASSGTSGNQPQHF
NA	16	TRBV4-1	TRBJ2-1	TGCGCCAGCAGCCAAGTGGGGGGGGGCGTGAACAATGAGCAGTTCTTC	CASSQVGGGVNNEQFF
NA	14	TRBV9	TRBJ2-1	TGTGCCAGCAGCGTAGCCGGGGACTACAATGAGCAGTTCTTC	CASSVAGDYNEQFF
TRBD2	13	TRBV29-1	TRBJ2-1	TGCAGCGTTCATAGCGGGATTTTCAATGAGCAGTTCTTC	CSVHSGIFNEQFF
TRBD2	17	TRBV15	TRBJ2-7	TGTGCCACCAGCAGAGTAACCTATGGACTAGCGGACTACGAGCAGTACTTC	CATSRVTYGLADYEQYF
NA	12	TRBV30	TRBJ2-7	TGTGCCTGGAGTGAGGGGCACTACGAGCAGTACTTC	CAWSEGHYEQYF
NA	15	TRBV6-5	TRBJ1-2	TGTGCCAGCAGTTTGGGGGGTTATTCTCACTATGGCTACACCTTC	CASSLGGYSHYGYTF
NA	17	TRBV11-3	TRBJ2-1	TGTGCCAGCAGCTTAGAACGCTGGGACACACCCTACAATGAGCAGTTCTTC	CASSLERWDTPYNEQFF
NA	16	TRBV5-8	TRBJ1-5	TGTGCCAGCAGCTTGGCGGGGGGCTACGGCAATCAGCCCCAGCATTTT	CASSLAGGYGNQPQHF
NA	16	TRBV6-1	TRBJ1-4	TGTGCCAGCAGTGAAGGCCCCAGTGCTGATTACGAAAAACTGTTTTTT	CASSEGPSADYEKLFF
TRBD1	15	TRBV7-2	TRBJ1-1	TGTGCCAGCAGCACGGGACAGGCAGCCCACAGTGAAGCTTTCTTT	CASSTGQAAHSEAFF
NA	14	TRBV18	TRBJ2-5	TGTGCCAGCTCACCGAGTTCAGGGAAAGAGACCCAGTACTTC	CASSPSSGKETQYF
NA	12	TRBV12-5	TRBJ1-2	TGTGCTAGTGCTTTAAGCGGGAGCGGCTACACCTTC	CASALSGSGYTF
TRBD2	16	TRBV7-8	TRBJ2-1	TGTGCCAGCAGCTTCCGGACTAGCGGGAGTCGCACTGAGCAGTTCTTC	CASSFRTSGSRTEQFF
TRBD2	16	TRBV5-1	TRBJ2-1	TGCGCCAGCAGCCACGGTCGTCTAGCGGGAGAAGAGGAGCAGTTCTTC	CASSHGRLAGEEEQFF
TRBD2	14	TRBV7-9	TRBJ2-1	TGTGCCAGCAGCAGACTAGCGGGAGGCCCCGAACAGTTCTTC	CASSRLAGGPEQFF
TRBD1	15	TRBV5-1	TRBJ2-7	TGCGCCAGCAGCCCGACCGGACAGGCTACCTACGAGCAGTACTTC	CASSPTGQATYEQYF
TRBD2	16	TRBV19	TRBJ2-7	TGTGCCAGTAGTTATGGGGCTAGCGGGAGCAGTTACGAGCAGTACTTC	CASSYGASGSSYEQYF
NA	13	TRBV2	TRBJ1-2	TGTGCCAGCAGGATCGAAAGTCGGAGGGTGGGCACCTTC	CASRIESRRVGTF